This TCR beta chain originates from a study of metastatic and nonmetastatic thyroid tumors (dated by TCRdb to between 2020 and 2021). Broadly, across the study: For patients with malignant and with benign thyroid disease, the researchers compared repertoires between peripheral blood samples and tumor or nodule tissue samples. Study-wide findings and limitations: In both blood and tumor samples, TCR beta diversity was reported to be significantly higher in malignant tumors than in benign nodules.

This clone was counted many times. Its antigen is still unknown. It has no much larger one-base neighbor in the sample; base qualities were not kept. No patient had received any treatment before thyroid surgery. The study retrospectively analysed patient clinical samples collected from about 2012 to 2018 using T-cell receptor beta sequencing. Preparation of the library involved PCR. Sequencing was carried out with an Illumina HiSeq 4000. High-throughput sequencing was used to profile the TCR beta-chain CDR3 region of every patient. In the paper's pipeline: Drawing on CDR3 differences between clinicopathological groups, the researchers built a classifier meant to tell apart patients with distant-metastatic papillary thyroid cancer. The Shannon index was used to assess repertoire diversity, and the Morisita-Horn index was used to assess tumor-blood repertoire similarity. The public reads were reanalyzed by TCRdb: fastp trimming at Q25, MiXCR alignment, in-frame beta chains only. TCRdb's processing, not the authors', yielded these V and J calls. The sample table lists approximately 41,000 clones, roughly 24% of them with a count of one. Clones ranked in the top ten supply around 13% of the sample.

This receptor was obtained from a female donor with papillary thyroid cancer or a benign thyroid nodule (not recorded which). Some clones in this sample may be carry-over from other donors' samples. The sample was tumor tissue.

The DNA sequence reads TGCAGTGCTAGAGCCGCACCTCCCCTAGCGGAGCTATACGAGCAGTACTTC. It codes for CSARAAPPLAELYEQYF. Recombination linked TRBV20-1 to TRBJ2-7; 7 junctional bases match TRBD2. Sequences DFQATT (CDR1) and SNEGSKA (CDR2) are obtained from the germline V gene (reference sequence). Its CDR3 holds 17 amino acids, cysteine through phenylalanine. CDR3 DNA is the only sequence kept; it has 51 bases, read in frame from the first base. The germline V end is reduced by 1 base and the J end by 4 bases; junction bases left unmatched: 16.